Below are 10 T cell receptor beta chains sequenced from a single sample in a study of T-cell memory formation after mild COVID-19. TCRdb re-analysed the 5' RACE reads in MiXCR, keeping a single row per CDR3 protein. The table records about 200,000 distinct CDR3 sequences, approximately 10% of them present only once. The sequenced sample was PBMCs or a T cell subset sorted from them (not recorded which). These receptors all come from a man in his late teens or twenties who had mild COVID-19 (a few samples of this study predate the infection). Cell type and time point are not known.

V and J are TRBV18 and TRBJ1-1, with 9 nucleotides matching TRBD1. The length of the CDR3 is 17 residues. The germline V gene has CDR1 KGHSH and CDR2 LQKENI. The V gene end was trimmed by 3 bases and the J gene end by 3 bases; junction bases not matched to a gene: 11. The CDR3 DNA reads TGTGCCAGCTCACCCCAAACAGGGGGCGCGTATGACACTGAAGCTTTCTTT. Amino acids: CASSPQTGGAYDTEAFF.

The V and J genes are TRBV24-1 and TRBJ2-1, with no clear D. Trimming left V 4 bases short and J 5 bases short, with 11 bases between. Germline CDR1 is KGHDR and CDR2 is SFDVKD. The length of the CDR3 is 14 residues. The CDR3 DNA sequence: TGTGCCACCAGTGAGATGGGCAAAAACAATGAGCAGTTCTTC. Residues: CATSEMGKNNEQFF.

This sequence joins TRBV10-3 and TRBJ2-5, with TRBD1 matching 9 bases. Trimming cost V 6 bases and J 5 bases; bases outside gene matches: 4. The CDR3 runs 13 residues. CDR1 is ENHRY and CDR2 is SYGVKD in the germline V gene. In nucleotides, the CDR3 is TGTGCCATCAGGGGGACAGGGCGGGAGACCCAGTACTTC. Translation: CAIRGTGRETQYF.

Only a few counts were recorded for this clonotype. This chain joins TRBV5-1 and TRBJ2-5, with 7 bases aligning to TRBD2. J was trimmed by 2 bases and V by 4 bases; bases with no gene match: 8. Germline CDR1 and CDR2: SGHRS and YFSETQ. The CDR3 consists of 15 residues. The CDR3 protein is CASSPLAGPQETQYF. DNA for the CDR3: TGCGCCAGCAGCCCTTTAGCGGGCCCTCAAGAGACCCAGTACTTC.

The DNA for the CDR3 is TGTGCCAGCAGTGACGGGCTACCCTACGAGCAGTACGTC. Translation: CASSDGLPYEQYV. The chain has TRBV6-1 and TRBJ2-7; D not resolved. The germline V gene has CDR1 MNHNS and CDR2 SASEGT. Trimming shortened V by 3 bases and J by 2 bases, and 8 bases separated the two germline ends. This CDR3 region has 13 residues.

The chain joins TRBV6-5 to TRBJ1-4; the match to TRBD1 covers 9 bases. V was clipped by 2 bases and J by 7 bases; unmatched bases: 8. The CDR3 is 16 residues long. Germline V lookup: CDR1 MNHEY, CDR2 SVGAGI. CDR3 nucleotide sequence: TGTGCCAGCAGTTACGGGACAGGGCAAGTTAGTGAAAAACTGTTTTTT. It yields the protein CASSYGTGQVSEKLFF.

The V call is TRBV6-2 or TRBV6-3, the J call TRBJ1-5; perhaps TRBD1 as D (6 bases). The CDR3 spans 14 residues. V gave up 6 bases and J gave up 5 bases, with 14 bases separating them. Germline CDR1 reads MNHEY; CDR2 reads SVGEGT. In DNA, the CDR3 is TGTGCCAGCAGAGACGGCGGGGGCCATCAGCCCCAGCATTTT. Amino acids: CASRDGGGHQPQHF.

The genes are TRBV6-5 and TRBJ1-1; D perhaps matches TRBD1 (5 bases). The CDR3 covers 11 residues. From germline, CDR1 is MNHEY and CDR2 SVGAGI. With 5 bases removed from V and 5 bases from J, the gap between germline ends came to 6 bases. The CDR3 DNA sequence: TGTGCCAGCAGTGAGGGGACTGAAGCTTTCTTT. Translated, it gives CASSEGTEAFF.

This clonotype has a count of ten or more. This sequence joins TRBV7-8 and TRBJ2-1, with D perhaps TRBD1 (5 bases). The CDR3 spans 15 residues. Trimming left V 0 bases short and J 6 bases short, with 12 bases between. Per germline, CDR1 SGHVS and CDR2 FQNEAQ. The CDR3 here is CASSLARAKGNEQFF. The CDR3 DNA reads as TGTGCCAGCAGCTTAGCCAGGGCAAAAGGCAATGAGCAGTTCTTC.

The table lists this clonotype with a few counts. This chain connects TRBV11-2 to TRBJ2-3; no firm D call. The CDR3 totals 14 residues. CDR1 and CDR2 from the germline V gene are SGHAT and FQNNGV. The V gene lost 1 base and the J gene lost 4 bases, with 9 bases spanning the gap. The CDR3 sequence: CASSLGTNADTQYF. The CDR3 DNA is TGTGCCAGCAGCTTAGGCACAAACGCAGATACGCAGTATTTT.